Listed here is a single TCR beta chain. No antigen is known for it. This entry belongs to a study of OX40 agonist ivuxolimab in advanced cancers. Background on the study: Ivuxolimab, an agonist antibody against OX40 (CD134), was given to patients. Age averaged about 66 years (range roughly 23 to 79), and 82.7% were male. The eligibility criteria allowed prior anti-PD-1, anti-PD-L1 or anti-CTLA-4 therapy, and 40% had some.

Only in-frame clones appear in the TCRdb table, and some are missing; sequencing was by immunoSEQ multiplex PCR. The table includes 120,000 or so clones, just under 95% detected once. V trimming: 2 bases; J trimming: 2 bases; junction bases outside the gene matches: 8. The germline V gene encodes CDR1 SGHDN and CDR2 FVKESK. The CDR3 has 16 residues. Study-level results: The study found that CD8+ T cells averaged more expanded clones than CD4+.

The sequence derives from an adult with an advanced solid tumor such as melanoma, head and neck, liver or kidney cancer. The rearrangement uses TRBV14 and TRBJ1-1, with 7 nucleotides matching TRBD1. The starting material was CD4+ or CD8+ T cells sorted from blood, obtained in a trial of the OX40 agonist ivuxolimab. CDR3 DNA: TGTGCCAGCAGCCAACAAAACAGGGGATTAAACACTGAAGCTTTCTTT. Residues: CASSQQNRGLNTEAFF.